This T cell receptor beta chain was documented in a study of blood T cell repertoires in COVID-19. CDR3 length equals 16 residues. With 4 bases clipped from V and 0 bases from J, the junction kept 4 bases outside the gene matches. CDR1 and CDR2 from the germline V gene are MNHEY and SVGAGI. In the original analysis: Reference gene primer amplification gave estimated nucleated cell counts. Some clones are missing from TCRdb's copy, which holds only in-frame ones; the method was immunoSEQ multiplex PCR. D and trimming come from the DNA, and the V and J calls and clone size come from that table. The sample has more than 150,000 clones, roughly four fifths seen once.

Input material: peripheral blood. This chain joins TRBV6-5 and TRBJ2-1; 9 nucleotides align to TRBD2. This sequence was found in a woman of 80 years or more with COVID-19, enrolled during active disease. The CDR3 DNA reads TGTGCCAGCAGTTCTCGACTAGCGGTCTCCTACAATGAGCAGTTCTTC. Protein product: CASSSRLAVSYNEQFF.